This T cell receptor beta chain was obtained from a study of T-cell memory formation after mild COVID-19. CDR1 and CDR2 (germline): MNHEY, SVGEGT. V was clipped by 3 bases and J by 3 bases, with 5 bases between them. The CDR3 loop spans 12 amino acids. Using its own MiXCR run on the 5' RACE reads, TCRdb lists one record per CDR3 protein. The top ten clones hold 22% of a sample with around 340,000 distinct CDR3 sequences, roughly 14% of them seen once. The V and J genes are TRBV6-2 or TRBV6-3 and TRBJ1-1; D not resolved. Sequenced material: PBMCs or a T cell subset sorted from them (not recorded which). The source is a young man who had mild COVID-19 (a few samples of this study predate the infection). Cell type and time point are not known. The CDR3 DNA follows: TGTGCCAGCAGTTATCCGCACACTGAAGCTTTCTTT. It specifies CASSYPHTEAFF.